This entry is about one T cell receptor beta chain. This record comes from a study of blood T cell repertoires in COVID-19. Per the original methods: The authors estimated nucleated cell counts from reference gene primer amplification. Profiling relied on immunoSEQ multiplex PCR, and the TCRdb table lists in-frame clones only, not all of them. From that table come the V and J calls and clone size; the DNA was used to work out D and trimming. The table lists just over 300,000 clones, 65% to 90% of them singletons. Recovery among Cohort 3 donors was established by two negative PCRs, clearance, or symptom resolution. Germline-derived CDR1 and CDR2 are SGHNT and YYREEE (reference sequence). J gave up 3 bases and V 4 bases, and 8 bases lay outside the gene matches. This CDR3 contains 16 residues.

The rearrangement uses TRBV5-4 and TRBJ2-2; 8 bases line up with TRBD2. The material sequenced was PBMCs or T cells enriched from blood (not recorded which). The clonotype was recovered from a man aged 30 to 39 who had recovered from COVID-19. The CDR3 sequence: CASSPGGRGDTGELFF. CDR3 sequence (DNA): TGTGCCAGCAGCCCGGGGGGGAGAGGCGACACCGGGGAGCTGTTTTTT.